This T cell receptor (beta chain) was captured in a study of identical twins. TCRdb reprocessed the 5' RACE reads with MiXCR, giving one entry per CDR3 protein. This table holds approximately 700,000 distinct CDR3 sequences, 18% found once. V was clipped by 3 bases and J by 7 bases, with 7 bases between them. This CDR3 spans 12 amino acids. The germline V gene has CDR1 MNHNY and CDR2 SVGAGI (reference sequence). This sample was also put to use in a study of T cells expressing NK-cell markers.

Material for sequencing was PBMCs. The genes are TRBV6-6 and TRBJ2-1, with D unresolved. The TCR sequence derives from a woman aged 18-29 years in good health. The DNA for the CDR3 is TGTGCCAGCAGTTATGGCGAGAATGAGCAGTTCTTC. Protein: CASSYGENEQFF.